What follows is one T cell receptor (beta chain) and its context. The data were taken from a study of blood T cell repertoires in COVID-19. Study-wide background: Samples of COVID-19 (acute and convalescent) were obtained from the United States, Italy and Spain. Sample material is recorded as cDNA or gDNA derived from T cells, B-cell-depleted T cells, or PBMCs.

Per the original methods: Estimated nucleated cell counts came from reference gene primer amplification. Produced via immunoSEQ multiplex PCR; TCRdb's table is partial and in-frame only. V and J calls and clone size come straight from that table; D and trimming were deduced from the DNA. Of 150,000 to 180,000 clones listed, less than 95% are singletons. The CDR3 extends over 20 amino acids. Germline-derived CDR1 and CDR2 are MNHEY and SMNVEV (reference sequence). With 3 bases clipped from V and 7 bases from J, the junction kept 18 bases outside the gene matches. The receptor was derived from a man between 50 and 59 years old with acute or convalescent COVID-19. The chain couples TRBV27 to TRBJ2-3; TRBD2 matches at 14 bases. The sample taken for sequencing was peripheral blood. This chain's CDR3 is CASSFRRPGTSGGASYTQYF. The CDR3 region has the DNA TGTGCCAGCAGTTTCCGCCGGCCTGGGACTAGCGGGGGTGCCTCGTATACGCAGTATTTT.